The 15 T cell receptor beta chains below all came from one sample that was sequenced in a study of blood T cell repertoires in COVID-19. TCRdb's table, derived via immunoSEQ multiplex PCR, lists solely in-frame clones and lacks some. Among about 98,000 clones, about four fifths were seen once, and the ten largest hold around 4%. The sequenced material came from peripheral blood. These receptors came from a human donor in a cohort sampled during active COVID-19.

The chain has TRBV6-5 and TRBJ1-1; 11 nucleotides line up with TRBD1. Germline CDR1 is MNHEY and CDR2 is SVGAGI. The CDR3 has 14 amino acids. The V and J ends lost 6 bases and 4 bases, in that order; junction bases with no gene match: 4. The CDR3 is CASSQGTGGTEAFF. CDR3 nucleotides: TGTGCCAGCAGCCAAGGGACAGGGGGCACTGAAGCTTTCTTT.

V is TRBV28 and J is TRBJ1-3; D gene unclear. The CDR3 totals 15 residues. CDR1 and CDR2 (germline): MDHEN, SYDVKM. Trimming stripped 5 bases from V and 2 bases from J, with 13 bases between. CDR3 coding DNA: TGTGCCAGCAGTGAACTCACAGTTACTGGAAACACCATATATTTT. The encoded protein is CASSELTVTGNTIYF.

The V and J genes are TRBV7-2 and TRBJ1-5, with D possibly matching TRBD1 (5 bases). With 9 bases removed from V and 7 bases from J, the gap between germline ends came to 19 bases. CDR1 SGHTA and CDR2 FQGNSA come from the germline V gene. The CDR3 has 14 amino acids. The CDR3 here is CASRWEAGGQPQHF. CDR3 coding DNA: TGTGCCAGTAGGTGGGAGGCTGGGGGGCAGCCCCAGCATTTT.

The CDR3 coding sequence is TGTGCCACGGGGACAGGGGAGAACTACGAGCAGTACTTC. It codes for CATGTGENYEQYF. The chain carries TRBV10-3 and TRBJ2-7, with 10 bases fitting TRBD1. CDR1 is ENHRY and CDR2 is SYGVKD in the germline V gene. The CDR3 contains 13 residues. Trimming took 10 bases from V and 3 from J; bases not matched to a gene: 6.

J is TRBJ2-7 and V is TRBV6-2 or TRBV6-3, with TRBD1 matching over 7 bases. The CDR3 has 12 residues. The trim removed 6 bases at V and 4 bases at J, leaving 3 bases unmatched. Germline V gene data show CDR1 as MNHEY and CDR2 as SVGEGT. CDR3 region: CASSDRAYEQYF. The CDR3 DNA is TGTGCCAGCAGCGACAGGGCTTACGAGCAGTACTTC.

The chain carries TRBV5-1 and TRBJ2-3; TRBD2 matches at 15 bases. The CDR3 spans 18 residues. V was pared by 4 bases and J by 2 bases, with 8 bases of the junction left unmatched. CDR1 is SGHRS and CDR2 is YFSETQ in the germline V gene. The CDR3 DNA sequence: TGCGCCAGCAGCCCCCCGGGACTAGCGGGGGGTTACACAGATACGCAGTATTTT. Translated, it gives CASSPPGLAGGYTDTQYF.

This clone has only a few counts. The chain couples TRBV25-1 to TRBJ2-3; 15 nucleotides align to TRBD2. This CDR3 spans 16 amino acids. Germline V lookup: CDR1 MGHDK, CDR2 SYGVNS. V lost 8 bases to trimming and J lost 2 bases; unmatched junction nucleotides: 5. The chain's CDR3 is CASVGTSGGNTDTQYF. The CDR3 DNA reads TGTGCCAGCGTCGGGACTAGCGGGGGGAACACAGATACGCAGTATTTT.

The V gene is TRBV7-2, the J gene TRBJ2-7, with D perhaps TRBD1 (6 bases). The V end was cut by 3 bases, the J end by 6 bases, with 18 bases between. This CDR3 has 15 amino acids. Germline V gene lookup returns CDR1 SGHTA and CDR2 FQGNSA. The CDR3 region is CASSFLGLLGGEQYF. The CDR3 DNA is TGTGCCAGCAGCTTCCTCGGGCTACTAGGGGGCGAGCAGTACTTC.

This chain links TRBV7-2 with TRBJ2-7; a weak D match, TRBD1 (7 bases). This CDR3 comprises 14 residues. Germline CDR1 and CDR2: SGHTA and FQGNSA. V was clipped by 5 bases and J by 2 bases, with 13 bases between them. The CDR3, as DNA: TGTGCCAGCAGCGCGGGCAGGGGGGCCTACGAGCAGTACTTC. It specifies CASSAGRGAYEQYF.

The chain carries TRBV28 and TRBJ2-5; 10 bases line up with TRBD2. V was clipped by 4 bases and J by 4 bases; unmatched bases: 12. This CDR3 is 17 amino acids long. Looked up from germline, CDR1 is MDHEN and CDR2 is SYDVKM. The CDR3 loop reads CASSSPQGSGGLETQYF. CDR3 nucleotide sequence: TGTGCCAGCAGTTCCCCCCAGGGTAGCGGGGGGCTAGAGACCCAGTACTTC.

DNA for the CDR3: TGTGCCAGTAGCAAAGACAGGGGGGTCTATGGCTACACCTTC. It is translated as CASSKDRGVYGYTF. The chain employs TRBV19 and TRBJ1-2; TRBD1 matches at 9 bases. J was trimmed by 4 bases and V by 6 bases; bases with no gene match: 6. Per the germline V gene, CDR1 is LNHDA and CDR2 is SQIVND (reference sequence). This CDR3 contains 14 residues.

The rearrangement links TRBV19 to TRBJ1-4; 9 bases map to TRBD1. The ends lost 10 bases at V and 8 bases at J; junction bases unmatched: 8. CDR1 and CDR2 (germline): LNHDA, SQIVND (reference sequence). This CDR3 is built from 13 residues. CDR3 region: CATLGQGREKLFF. The CDR3 DNA reads as TGTGCCACCTTAGGACAGGGGAGGGAAAAACTGTTTTTT. The whole variable domain, filled in from reference TRBV19 and TRBJ1-4, reads DGGITQSPKYLFRKEGQNVTLSCEQNLNHDAMYWYRQDPGQGLRLIYYSQIVNDFQKGDIAEGYSVSREKKESFPLTVTSAQKNPTAFYLCATLGQGREKLFFGSGTQLSVL.

The chain couples TRBV3-1 (or the pseudogene TRBV3-2) to TRBJ1-6; weak D call: TRBD1 (5 bases). Germline loops: CDR1 LGHDT, CDR2 YNNKEL (reference sequence). The CDR3 loop spans 14 amino acids. Trimming removed 3 bases from V and 9 bases from J, with 12 bases in between. CDR3 sequence reads: CASSQGGVSSPLHF. The CDR3 DNA reads TGTGCCAGCAGCCAGGGGGGAGTCTCTTCACCCCTCCACTTT.

The V and J genes are TRBV5-5 and TRBJ1-1; 8 nucleotides agree with TRBD1. Per the germline V gene, CDR1 is SGHKS and CDR2 is YYEKEE (reference sequence). V lost 2 bases and J lost 1; bases outside the gene matches: 1. This CDR3 comprises 14 residues. The CDR3 here is CASSFGQGNTEAFF. The CDR3 DNA is TGTGCCAGCAGCTTCGGACAGGGGAACACTGAAGCTTTCTTT.

The chain combines TRBV6-2 or TRBV6-3 with TRBJ2-3, with 10 bases fitting TRBD2. This CDR3 is 17 amino acids long. Germline V gene data show CDR1 as MNHEY and CDR2 as SVGEGT. The V gene end was trimmed by 6 bases and the J gene end by 4 bases; junction bases not matched to a gene: 13. The CDR3 here is CASSNGLAGEIADTQYF. The DNA for the CDR3 is TGTGCCAGCAGCAACGGGCTAGCGGGGGAGATTGCAGATACGCAGTATTTT.